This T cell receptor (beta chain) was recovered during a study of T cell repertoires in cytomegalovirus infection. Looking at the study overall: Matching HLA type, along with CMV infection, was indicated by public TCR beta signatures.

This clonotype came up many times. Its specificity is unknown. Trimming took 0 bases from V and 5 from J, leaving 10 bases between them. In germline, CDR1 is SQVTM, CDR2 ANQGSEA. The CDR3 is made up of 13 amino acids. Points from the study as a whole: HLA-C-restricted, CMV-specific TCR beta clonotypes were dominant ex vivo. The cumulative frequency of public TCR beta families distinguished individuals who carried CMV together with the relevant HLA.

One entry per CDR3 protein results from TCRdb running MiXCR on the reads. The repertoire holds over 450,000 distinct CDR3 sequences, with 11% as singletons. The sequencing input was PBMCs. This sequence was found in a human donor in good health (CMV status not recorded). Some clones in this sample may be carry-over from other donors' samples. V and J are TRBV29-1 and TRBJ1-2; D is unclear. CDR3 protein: CSVEEWVPYGYTF. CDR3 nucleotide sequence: TGCAGCGTTGAAGAGTGGGTTCCTTATGGCTACACCTTC.